One and the same sample provided the 27 T cell receptor beta chains below, sequenced in a study of identical twins. TCRdb used MiXCR to reprocess the 5' RACE reads, holding one entry per CDR3 protein. The top ten clones hold 8.8% of a sample with roughly 250,000 distinct CDR3 sequences, about 14% of them seen once. Sequenced: memory (CD45RO+) T cells sorted from blood. These receptors were taken from a woman younger than 35 in good health.

This clonotype has more than one count but fewer than ten. At one end, the junction sequence differs from germline, possibly due to a read error. The gene calls are TRBV3-1 and TRBJ2-3; unclear D gene. CDR1 LGHDT and CDR2 YNNKEL come from the germline V gene (reference sequence). The CDR3 runs 12 residues. The DNA of the CDR3 is TGTGCCAGCACCCAAAACGCTCATACGCAGTATTTT. Protein product: CASTQNAHTQYF.

On this clonotype itself: Germline is not matched at one junction end, which may reflect a read error. CDR3 in amino acids: CASSPTASPGTDTQCF. CDR3 nucleotides: TGTGCCAGCAGCCCGACCGCCTCGCCGGGCACAGATACGCAGTGTTTT. The V and J genes are TRBV7-2 and TRBJ2-3; D not certain. The CDR3 spans 16 residues. The germline CDR1 and CDR2 sequences are SGHTA and FQGNSA.

The sample holds many counts of this clonotype. This chain links TRBV6-1 with TRBJ2-5; 8 nucleotides line up with TRBD2. V lost 5 bases, J lost 2 bases, and 7 bases stayed unmatched. CDR1 and CDR2 (germline): MNHNS, SASEGT. The CDR3 is made up of 15 amino acids. The CDR3 sequence is CASSRLARNQETQYF. The CDR3 nucleotides read TGTGCCAGCAGTCGACTAGCGCGAAATCAAGAGACCCAGTACTTC.

The table lists this clonotype with a few counts. The chain joins TRBV20-1 to TRBJ2-4; TRBD1 agrees at 8 bases. V lost 3 bases and J lost 4; bases outside the gene matches: 2. This CDR3 has 13 amino acids. Per the germline V gene, CDR1 is DFQATT and CDR2 is SNEGSKA (reference sequence). The CDR3: CSASQGAKNIQYF. In DNA form, the CDR3 reads TGCAGTGCTAGTCAGGGGGCTAAAAACATTCAGTACTTC.

This clonotype has only a few counts. The chain links TRBV7-9 to TRBJ2-1; 8 bases match TRBD1. Per the germline V gene, CDR1 is SEHNR and CDR2 is FQNEAQ (reference sequence). The CDR3 is 14 amino acids. The junction had 3 bases not matched to a gene; V was cut back by 5 bases and J by 3 bases. The CDR3 sequence is CASSATGVYNEQFF. The DNA for the CDR3 is TGTGCCAGCAGCGCGACAGGGGTCTACAATGAGCAGTTCTTC.

The V gene is TRBV7-2, the J gene TRBJ2-1; possibly TRBD1 or TRBD2 for D (6 bases each). CDR1 and CDR2 (germline): SGHTA, FQGNSA. The CDR3 totals 15 residues. The V and J ends lost 5 bases and 1 base respectively, with 12 bases between them. The CDR3 region is CASSRQAGSYNEQFF. CDR3 nucleotides: TGTGCCAGCAGCCGACAGGCGGGGTCCTACAATGAGCAGTTCTTC.

There are a few counts of this clonotype. The chain is built from TRBV12-3 or TRBV12-4 and TRBJ2-1, with a possible D match to TRBD1 (7 bases). Trimming took off 5 bases at V and 9 bases at J, with 23 bases between the two ends. The CDR3 has 16 amino acids. The CDR3 DNA sequence: TGTGCCAGCAGTCCTCCGGCCTCGGGGGCAGGGGGTGAGCAGTTCTTC. The encoded protein is CASSPPASGAGGEQFF.

The genes are TRBV5-1 and TRBJ2-3; maybe TRBD2 (6 bases). Trimming shortened V by 0 bases and J by 3 bases, and 14 bases separated the two germline ends. The germline CDR1 and CDR2 sequences are SGHRS and YFSETQ. CDR3 size: 16 residues. The CDR3 sequence: CASSLDSGLRTDTQYF. CDR3 bases: TGCGCCAGCAGCTTGGATTCGGGACTGAGGACAGATACGCAGTATTTT.

J is TRBJ2-7 and V is TRBV5-6; D gene unclear. The length of the CDR3 is 17 residues. Germline-derived CDR1 and CDR2 are SGHDT and YYEEEE. The V end was cut by 0 bases, the J end by 0 bases, with 16 bases between. The DNA for the CDR3 is TGTGCCAGCAGCTTGGGGGTGAACCGGGCCACCTCCTACGAGCAGTACTTC. Protein sequence: CASSLGVNRATSYEQYF.

A few counts support this clonotype. The V and J genes are TRBV7-9 and TRBJ1-1, with D tentatively TRBD1 (6 bases). Germline-derived CDR1 and CDR2 are SEHNR and FQNEAQ (reference sequence). Trimming pared 6 bases from V and 4 bases from J, leaving 12 bases between. The CDR3 totals 13 residues. The CDR3 here is CASSTGMSTEAFF. The CDR3 DNA follows: TGTGCCAGCAGTACAGGGATGAGCACTGAAGCTTTCTTT.

The rearrangement joins TRBV29-1 to TRBJ2-7, with a weak D call TRBD1 (5 bases). V was shortened by 7 bases and J by 6 bases, with 13 bases between the two germline ends. Germline CDR1 reads SQVTM; CDR2 reads ANQGSEA. The CDR3 is 11 residues long. In DNA form, the CDR3 reads TGCAGCGCCCGTTGGGGCGGCGAGCAGTACTTC. Amino acids: CSARWGGEQYF.

The rearrangement links TRBV5-5 to TRBJ2-3; 7 bases line up with TRBD1. Germline V CDR1 and CDR2: SGHKS, YYEKEE (reference sequence). Unmatched junction bases numbered 7, after V lost 1 base and J lost 2 bases. This CDR3 spans 16 amino acids. Here the CDR3 DNA reads TGTGCCAGCAGCTTGAGGCAGGGGGTCCTCACAGATACGCAGTATTTT. Translating it yields CASSLRQGVLTDTQYF.

This clonotype showed up just a few times. The genes are TRBV3-1 and TRBJ1-3; no reliable D call. The germline V and J ends were trimmed by 4 bases and 2 bases, with 6 bases remaining between them. The germline CDR1 and CDR2 sequences are LGHDT and YNNKEL (reference sequence). CDR3 length: 13 residues. CDR3 region: CASSPSTGNTIYF. CDR3 bases: TGTGCCAGCAGCCCTAGCACTGGAAACACCATATATTTT. Combining the CDR3 with reference TRBV3-1 and TRBJ1-3 gives the whole variable domain DTAVSQTPKYLVTQMGNDKSIKCEQNLGHDTMYWYKQDSKKFLKIMFSYNNKELIINETVPNRFSPKSPDKAHLNLHINSLELGDSAVYFCASSPSTGNTIYFGEGSWLTVV.

This chain uses TRBV10-3 with TRBJ2-2; a weak D match, TRBD2 (6 bases). CDR1 and CDR2 (germline): ENHRY, SYGVKD. The ends were cut back, 6 bases at V and 2 bases at J, with 13 bases in the middle. CDR3 length: 15 residues. CDR3 bases: TGTGCCATCAGCGCCGGGACTCAAAACACCGGGGAGCTGTTTTTT. Translating gives CAISAGTQNTGELFF.

The chain carries TRBV18 and TRBJ2-7; 10 bases line up with TRBD1. The J segment lost 6 bases and the V segment lost 3 bases, leaving 5 bases of the junction unmatched. From germline, CDR1 is KGHSH and CDR2 LQKENI. This CDR3 comprises 14 residues. The CDR3 sequence is CASSPPDRGLEQYF. CDR3 in DNA: TGTGCCAGCTCACCGCCCGACAGGGGGCTCGAGCAGTACTTC. Drawing the rest from reference TRBV18 and TRBJ2-7, the complete variable domain is NAGVMQNPRHLVRRRGQEARLRCSPMKGHSHVYWYRQLPEEGLKFMVYLQKENIIDESGMPKERFSAEFPKEGPSILRIQQVVRGDSAAYFCASSPPDRGLEQYFGPGTRLTVT.

This chain joins TRBV3-1 and TRBJ1-1; 7 bases align to TRBD1. Germline assignment: CDR1 LGHDT and CDR2 YNNKEL (reference sequence). CDR3 length: 17 residues. The CDR3 reads CTFSLNPYQQGWAEAFF. The DNA of the CDR3 is TGTACCTTCAGTCTAAACCCTTATCAACAGGGGTGGGCTGAAGCTTTCTTT.

This clonotype was seen many times. The chain uses TRBV20-1 and TRBJ2-7; the match to TRBD2 covers 13 bases. Germline assignment: CDR1 DFQATT and CDR2 SNEGSKA (reference sequence). The length of the CDR3 is 14 residues. V gave up 1 base and J gave up 7 bases; unmatched junction bases: 4. CDR3 sequence: CSARGTSGREEQYF. CDR3 in DNA: TGCAGTGCTAGAGGGACTAGCGGGAGAGAAGAGCAGTACTTC.

V usage is TRBV11-3 and J usage is TRBJ2-1; 8 bases match TRBD2. The CDR3 is 15 residues long. CDR1 is SGHNT, CDR2 YENEEA, per germline. J gave up 8 bases and V 5 bases, and 11 bases lay outside the gene matches. The CDR3 DNA sequence: TGTGCCAGCAGCGGAGGGGGAAGCGGGAGCCATGAGCAGTTCTTC. This sequence encodes CASSGGGSGSHEQFF.

This sequence joins TRBV2 and TRBJ2-2; D not resolved. The V gene lost 4 bases and the J gene lost 1 base, with 7 bases spanning the gap. The CDR3 is made up of 14 amino acids. Germline CDR1 and CDR2: SNHLY and FYNNEI. DNA for the CDR3: TGTGCCAGCAGTGCCAGTGGGAACACCGGGGAGCTGTTTTTT. Amino acid sequence: CASSASGNTGELFF.

There are a few counts of this clonotype. The genes are TRBV5-1 and TRBJ1-3, with D hard to call. Trimming removed 0 bases at V and 2 bases at J, with 6 bases between. The CDR3 spans 14 residues. Germline V gives CDR1 SGHRS, CDR2 YFSETQ. As DNA, the CDR3 is TGCGCCAGCAGCTTGGAACAGACTGGAAACACCATATATTTT. Amino acid sequence: CASSLEQTGNTIYF.

This clonotype showed up many times. The genes are TRBV20-1 and TRBJ2-1, with no clear D. Germline V CDR1 and CDR2: DFQATT, SNEGSKA (reference sequence). The CDR3 loop spans 16 amino acids. The ends were cut back, 0 bases at V and 0 bases at J, with 12 bases in the middle. CDR3 sequence: CSARDSRKSSYNEQFF. The CDR3 DNA reads TGCAGTGCTAGAGATTCGCGGAAAAGCTCCTACAATGAGCAGTTCTTC.

The chain recombines TRBV7-2 with TRBJ1-1; D gene ambiguous. Per germline, CDR1 SGHTA and CDR2 FQGNSA. The CDR3 runs to 15 residues. Trimming removed 1 base from V and 3 bases from J, with 12 bases in between. The CDR3 spells CASSLELGGHTEAFF. The CDR3, as DNA: TGTGCCAGCAGCTTAGAGTTGGGCGGTCACACTGAAGCTTTCTTT. Together with reference TRBV7-2 and TRBJ1-1, the CDR3 gives the full variable domain: GAGVSQSPSNKVTEKGKDVELRCDPISGHTALYWYRQSLGQGLEFLIYFQGNSAPDKSGLPSDRFSAERTGGSVSTLTIQRTQQEDSAVYLCASSLELGGHTEAFFGQGTRLTVV.

This clonotype was detected many times. The chain recombines TRBV5-1 with TRBJ1-3; D gene ambiguous. V was trimmed by 2 bases and J by 4 bases, leaving 7 bases between them. From germline, CDR1 is SGHRS and CDR2 YFSETQ. The CDR3 has 13 residues. The CDR3: CASSLREGNTIYF. Here the CDR3 DNA reads TGCGCCAGCAGCTTAAGGGAGGGAAACACCATATATTTT. The variable domain in full, with the rest retrieved from reference TRBV5-1 and TRBJ1-3, is KAGVTQTPRYLIKTRGQQVTLSCSPISGHRSVSWYQQTPGQGLQFLFEYFSETQRNKGNFPGRFSGRQFSNSRSEMNVSTLELGDSALYLCASSLREGNTIYFGEGSWLTVV.

The genes are TRBV6-2 or TRBV6-3 and TRBJ2-3; TRBD2 matches at 8 bases. Germline lookup yields CDR1 MNHEY and CDR2 SVGEGT. The CDR3 consists of 16 residues. The junction had 5 bases not matched to a gene; V was cut back by 0 bases and J by 3 bases. Here the CDR3 reads CASSYSKRGSTDTQYF. In DNA, the CDR3 is TGTGCCAGCAGTTACTCGAAGCGGGGGAGTACAGATACGCAGTATTTT.

The table lists this clonotype with a few counts. J is TRBJ2-5 and V is TRBV14, with TRBD1 identical over 11 bases. The CDR3 has 17 residues. V lost 1 base to trimming and J lost 6 bases; unmatched junction nucleotides: 10. The germline V gene encodes CDR1 SGHDN and CDR2 FVKESK. The DNA of the CDR3 is TGTGCCAGCAGCCAAGTCGTAGGACAGGGGGCGTATAAGACCCAGTACTTC. Its translation: CASSQVVGQGAYKTQYF.

This sequence joins TRBV15 and TRBJ1-1, with no clear D. Trimming left V 3 bases short and J 4 bases short, with 18 bases between. There are 16 residues in the CDR3. Germline CDR1 and CDR2: LNHNV and YYDKDF (reference sequence). Written as DNA, the CDR3 is TGTGCCACCAGCAGGGGCCGAAGCATGGGGTCCACTGAAGCTTTCTTT. It specifies CATSRGRSMGSTEAFF. The full variable domain, its missing parts supplied by reference TRBV15 and TRBJ1-1, is DAMVIQNPRYQVTQFGKPVTLSCSQTLNHNVMYWYQQKSSQAPKLLFHYYDKDFNNEADTPDNFQSRRPNTSFCFLDIRSPGLGDTAMYLCATSRGRSMGSTEAFFGQGTRLTVV.

Points on this clonotype: The junction does not match germline at one end; this may be a read error. CDR3 protein: CAISPGPRGTGSKNIQYF. Written as DNA, the CDR3 is TGTGCCATCAGCCCCGGGCCTCGGGGTACCGGTTCCAAAAACATTCAGTACTTC. The genes are TRBV4-2 and TRBJ2-4, with D perhaps matching TRBD2 (5 bases). CDR3 size: 18 residues. Germline CDR1 is LGHNA and CDR2 is YNFKEQ.